This TCR beta chain was obtained from a study of shared T cell receptors in the human thymus. The germline V gene has CDR1 MNHEY and CDR2 SVGAGI. This CDR3 comprises 14 residues. V shed 5 bases and J 1 base; nucleotides not matched to a gene: 5. The table came from immunoSEQ multiplex PCR; TCRdb's copy has only in-frame clones and leaves some out. The sample lists just under 550,000 clones; about 84% were seen once. A few counts support this clone. These same records also appear under a second study, on human thymus T cells. As that study records: From resections taken during corrective heart surgery, the thymus tissue was obtained. Blood and thymic repertoires both appeared biased in V and J gene usage.

Sequencing was carried out using thymocytes. The clonotype comes from a boy in the first two years of life with a congenital heart defect. This chain connects TRBV6-5 to TRBJ2-7; 7 positions match TRBD1. The CDR3 is CASSRQGLSYEQYF. The CDR3 DNA reads as TGTGCCAGCAGTCGACAGGGTTTGTCCTACGAGCAGTACTTC.